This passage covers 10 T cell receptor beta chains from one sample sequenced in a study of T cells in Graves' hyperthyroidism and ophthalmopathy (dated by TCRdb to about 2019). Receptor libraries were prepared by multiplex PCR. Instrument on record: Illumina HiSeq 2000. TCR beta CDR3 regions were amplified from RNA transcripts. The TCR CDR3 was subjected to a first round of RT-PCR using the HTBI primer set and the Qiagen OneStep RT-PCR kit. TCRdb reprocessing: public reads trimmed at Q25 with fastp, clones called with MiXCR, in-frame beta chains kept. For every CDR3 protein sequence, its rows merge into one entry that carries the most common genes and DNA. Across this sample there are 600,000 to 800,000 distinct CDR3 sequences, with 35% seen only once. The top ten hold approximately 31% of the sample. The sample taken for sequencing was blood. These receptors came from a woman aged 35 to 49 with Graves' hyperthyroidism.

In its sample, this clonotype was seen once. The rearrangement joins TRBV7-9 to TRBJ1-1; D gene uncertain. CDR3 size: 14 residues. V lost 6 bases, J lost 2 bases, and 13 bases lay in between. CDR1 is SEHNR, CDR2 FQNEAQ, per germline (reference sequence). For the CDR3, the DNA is TGTGCCAGCAGTTATGAGGTAGGAAACACTGAAGCTTTCTTT. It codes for CASSYEVGNTEAFF. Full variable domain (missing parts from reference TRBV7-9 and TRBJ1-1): DTGVSQNPRHKITKRGQNVTFRCDPISEHNRLYWYRQTLGQGPEFLTYFQNEAQLEKSRLLSDRFSAERPKGSFSTLEIQRTEQGDSAMYLCASSYEVGNTEAFFGQGTRLTVV.

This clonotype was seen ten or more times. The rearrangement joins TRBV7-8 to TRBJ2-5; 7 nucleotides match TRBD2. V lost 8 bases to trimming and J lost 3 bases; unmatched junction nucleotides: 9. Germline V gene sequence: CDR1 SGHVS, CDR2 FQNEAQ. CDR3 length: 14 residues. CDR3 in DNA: TGTGCCAGCGAGGGGCGGGAGTCGGAAGAGACCCAGTACTTC. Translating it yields CASEGRESEETQYF.

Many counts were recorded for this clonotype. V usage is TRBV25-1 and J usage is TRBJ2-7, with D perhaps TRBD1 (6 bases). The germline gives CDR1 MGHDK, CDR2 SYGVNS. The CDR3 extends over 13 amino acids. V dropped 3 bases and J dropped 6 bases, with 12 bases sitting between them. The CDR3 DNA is TGTGCCAGCAGTGACAGGGGTCTGCTCGAGCAGTACTTC. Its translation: CASSDRGLLEQYF.

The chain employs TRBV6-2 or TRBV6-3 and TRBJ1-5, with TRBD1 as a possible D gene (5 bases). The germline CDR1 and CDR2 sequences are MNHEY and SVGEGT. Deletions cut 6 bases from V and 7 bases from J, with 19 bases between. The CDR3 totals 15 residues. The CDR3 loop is CASRPRGVSIQPQHF. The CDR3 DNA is TGTGCCAGCAGGCCGAGAGGGGTTTCGATCCAGCCCCAGCATTTT.

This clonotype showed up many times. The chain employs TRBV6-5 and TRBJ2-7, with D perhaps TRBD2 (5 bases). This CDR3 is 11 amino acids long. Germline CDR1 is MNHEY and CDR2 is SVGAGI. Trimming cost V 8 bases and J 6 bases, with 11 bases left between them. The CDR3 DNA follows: TGTGCCAGCCAACTAGGTGGCGAGCAGTACTTC. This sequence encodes CASQLGGEQYF.

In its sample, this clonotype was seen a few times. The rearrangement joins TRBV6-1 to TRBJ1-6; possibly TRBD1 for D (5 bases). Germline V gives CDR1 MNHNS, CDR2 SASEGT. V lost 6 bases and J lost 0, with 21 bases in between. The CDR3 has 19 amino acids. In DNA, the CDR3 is TGTGCCAGCAGCCCGACGCAGGGATCCCCCAGCTCCTATAATTCACCCCTCCACTTT. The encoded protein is CASSPTQGSPSSYNSPLHF.

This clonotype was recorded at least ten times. CDR3 in DNA: TGTGCCAGCAGTTACAGCAGGGGTCCCTACGAGCAGTACTTC. This encodes CASSYSRGPYEQYF. The rearrangement links TRBV6-5 to TRBJ2-7; TRBD1 might be the D (6 bases). V shed 2 bases and J shed 2 bases, with 10 bases lying between them. The CDR3 consists of 14 residues. Germline CDR1 is MNHEY and CDR2 is SVGAGI.

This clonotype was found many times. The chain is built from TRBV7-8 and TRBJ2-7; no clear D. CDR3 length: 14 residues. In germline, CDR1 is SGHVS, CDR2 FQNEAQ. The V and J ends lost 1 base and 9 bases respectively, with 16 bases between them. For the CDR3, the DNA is TGTGCCAGCAGCTTAGTGGCGGAGATGCAAGGGCAGTACTTC. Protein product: CASSLVAEMQGQYF. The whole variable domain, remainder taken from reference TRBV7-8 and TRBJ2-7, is GAGVSQSPRYKVAKRGQDVALRCDPISGHVSLFWYQQALGQGPEFLTYFQNEAQLDKSGLPSDRFFAERPEGSVSTLKIQRTQQEDSAVYLCASSLVAEMQGQYFGPGTRLTVT.

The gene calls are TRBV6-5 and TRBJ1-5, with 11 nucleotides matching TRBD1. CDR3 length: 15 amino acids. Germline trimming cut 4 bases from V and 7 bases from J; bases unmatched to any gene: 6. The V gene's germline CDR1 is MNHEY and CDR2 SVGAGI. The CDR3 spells CASSSGQGAWQPQHF. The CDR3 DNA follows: TGTGCCAGCAGTTCCGGACAGGGGGCTTGGCAGCCCCAGCATTTT.

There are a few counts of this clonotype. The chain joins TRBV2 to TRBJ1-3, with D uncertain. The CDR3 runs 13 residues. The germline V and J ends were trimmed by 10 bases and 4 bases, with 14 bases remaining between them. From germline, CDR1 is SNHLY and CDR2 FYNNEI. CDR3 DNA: TGTGCCACCTTAGCGGTTGGAGGAAACACCATATATTTT. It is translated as CATLAVGGNTIYF.